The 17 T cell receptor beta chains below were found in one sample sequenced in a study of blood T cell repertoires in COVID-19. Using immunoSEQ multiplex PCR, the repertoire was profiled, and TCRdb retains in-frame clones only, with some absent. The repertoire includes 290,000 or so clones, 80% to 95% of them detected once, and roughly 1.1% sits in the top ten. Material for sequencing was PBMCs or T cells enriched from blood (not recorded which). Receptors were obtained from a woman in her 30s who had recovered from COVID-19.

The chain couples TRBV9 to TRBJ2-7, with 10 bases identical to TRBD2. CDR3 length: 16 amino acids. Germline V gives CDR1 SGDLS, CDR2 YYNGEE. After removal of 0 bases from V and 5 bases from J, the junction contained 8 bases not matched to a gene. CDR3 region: CASSVGGSGRVDEQYF. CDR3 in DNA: TGTGCCAGCAGCGTAGGGGGGAGCGGGAGGGTCGACGAGCAGTACTTC.

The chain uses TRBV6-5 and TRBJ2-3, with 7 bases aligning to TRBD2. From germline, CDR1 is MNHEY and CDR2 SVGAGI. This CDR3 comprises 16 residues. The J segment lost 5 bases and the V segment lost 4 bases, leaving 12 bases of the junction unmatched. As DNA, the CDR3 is TGTGCCAGCAGTTTGATGGGGGGAGGGCCGATAGATACGCAGTATTTT. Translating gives CASSLMGGGPIDTQYF.

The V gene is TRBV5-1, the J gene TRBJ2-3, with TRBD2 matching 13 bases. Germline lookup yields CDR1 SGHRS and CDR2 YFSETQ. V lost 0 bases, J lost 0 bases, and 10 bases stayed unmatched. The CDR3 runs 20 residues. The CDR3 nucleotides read TGCGCCAGCAGCTTGGCCTTTGGGACTAGCGGGATCCCCAGCACAGATACGCAGTATTTT. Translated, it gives CASSLAFGTSGIPSTDTQYF.

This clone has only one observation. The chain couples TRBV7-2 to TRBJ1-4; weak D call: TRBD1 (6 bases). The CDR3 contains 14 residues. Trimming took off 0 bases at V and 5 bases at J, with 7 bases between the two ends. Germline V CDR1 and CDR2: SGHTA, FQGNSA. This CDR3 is CASSLAGQNEKLFF. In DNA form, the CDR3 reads TGTGCCAGCAGCTTAGCCGGACAGAATGAAAAACTGTTTTTT.

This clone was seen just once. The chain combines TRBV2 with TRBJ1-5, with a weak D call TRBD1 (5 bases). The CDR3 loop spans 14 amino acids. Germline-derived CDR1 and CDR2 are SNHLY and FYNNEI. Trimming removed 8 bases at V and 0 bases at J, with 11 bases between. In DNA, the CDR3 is TGTGCCAGCCGATACAGGAATAGCAATCAGCCCCAGCATTTT. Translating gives CASRYRNSNQPQHF. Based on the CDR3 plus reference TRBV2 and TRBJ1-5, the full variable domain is EPEVTQTPSHQVTQMGQEVILRCVPISNHLYFYWYRQILGQKVEFLVSFYNNEISEKSEIFDDQFSVERPDGSNFTLKIRSTKLEDSAMYFCASRYRNSNQPQHFGDGTRLSIL.

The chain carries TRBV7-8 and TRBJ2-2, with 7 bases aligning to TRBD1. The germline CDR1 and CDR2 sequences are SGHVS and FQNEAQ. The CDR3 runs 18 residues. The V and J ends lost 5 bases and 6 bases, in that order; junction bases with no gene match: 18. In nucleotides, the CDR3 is TGTGCCAGCAGCCAACGAGGACAGGAAATTCGGTGGGCCGGGGAGCTGTTTTTT. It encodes CASSQRGQEIRWAGELFF.

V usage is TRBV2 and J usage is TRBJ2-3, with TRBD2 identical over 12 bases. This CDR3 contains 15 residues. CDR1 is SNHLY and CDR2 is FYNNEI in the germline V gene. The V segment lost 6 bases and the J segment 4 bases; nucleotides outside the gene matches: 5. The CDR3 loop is CASRVLAGGADTQYF. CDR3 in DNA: TGTGCCAGCAGGGTTCTAGCGGGAGGGGCAGATACGCAGTATTTT.

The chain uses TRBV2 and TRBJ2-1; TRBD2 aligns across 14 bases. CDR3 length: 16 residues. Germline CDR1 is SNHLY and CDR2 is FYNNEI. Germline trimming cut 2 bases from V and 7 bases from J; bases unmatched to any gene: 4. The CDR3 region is CASSERGLAGVNEQFF. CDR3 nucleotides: TGTGCCAGCAGTGAACGGGGACTAGCGGGAGTTAATGAGCAGTTCTTC.

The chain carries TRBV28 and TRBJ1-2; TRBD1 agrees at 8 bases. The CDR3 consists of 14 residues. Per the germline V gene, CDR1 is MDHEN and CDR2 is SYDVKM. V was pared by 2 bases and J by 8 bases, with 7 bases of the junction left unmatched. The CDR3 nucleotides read TGTGCCAGCAGTTTAACGGGGACAGGCATGGGCTACACCTTC. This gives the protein CASSLTGTGMGYTF.

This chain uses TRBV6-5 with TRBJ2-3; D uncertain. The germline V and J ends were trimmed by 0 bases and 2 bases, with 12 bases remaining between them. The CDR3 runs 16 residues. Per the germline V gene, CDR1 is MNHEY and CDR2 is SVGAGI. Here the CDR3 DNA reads TGTGCCAGCAGTTACTCGATAGTATCCCACACAGATACGCAGTATTTT. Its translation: CASSYSIVSHTDTQYF.

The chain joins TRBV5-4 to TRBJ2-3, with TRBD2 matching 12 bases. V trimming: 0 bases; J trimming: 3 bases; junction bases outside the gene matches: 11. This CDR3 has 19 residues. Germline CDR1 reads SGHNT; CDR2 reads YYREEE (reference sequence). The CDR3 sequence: CASSLASGRAQSWTDTQYF. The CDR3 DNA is TGTGCCAGCAGCTTGGCTAGCGGGAGGGCCCAAAGTTGGACAGATACGCAGTATTTT.

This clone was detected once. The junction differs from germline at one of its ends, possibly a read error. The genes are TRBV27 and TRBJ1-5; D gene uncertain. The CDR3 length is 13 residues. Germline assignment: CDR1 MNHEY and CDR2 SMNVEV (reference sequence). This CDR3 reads CASSIARGQPQHF. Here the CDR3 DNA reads TGTGCTAGCAGCATTGCACGAGGTCAGCCCCAGCATTTT.

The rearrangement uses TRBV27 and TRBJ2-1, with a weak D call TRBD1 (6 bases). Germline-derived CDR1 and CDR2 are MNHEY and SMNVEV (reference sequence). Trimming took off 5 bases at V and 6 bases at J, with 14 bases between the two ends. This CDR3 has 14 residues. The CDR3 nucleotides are TGTGCCAGCAGTCCACAGGGCTGGTTCAATGAGCAGTTCTTC. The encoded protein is CASSPQGWFNEQFF.

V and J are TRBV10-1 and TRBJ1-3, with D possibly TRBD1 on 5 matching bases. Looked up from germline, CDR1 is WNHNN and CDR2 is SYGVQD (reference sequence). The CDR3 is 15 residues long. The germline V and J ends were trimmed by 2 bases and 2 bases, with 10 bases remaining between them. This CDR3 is CASSETGATGNTIYF. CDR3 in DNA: TGCGCCAGCAGTGAGACAGGAGCGACTGGAAACACCATATATTTT.

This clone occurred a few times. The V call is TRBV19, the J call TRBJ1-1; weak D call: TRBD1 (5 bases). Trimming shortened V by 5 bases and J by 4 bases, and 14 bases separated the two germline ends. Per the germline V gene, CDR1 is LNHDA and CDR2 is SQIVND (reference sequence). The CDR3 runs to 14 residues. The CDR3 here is CASSPREGVTEAFF. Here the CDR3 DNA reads TGTGCCAGTAGTCCCAGGGAGGGAGTCACTGAAGCTTTCTTT.

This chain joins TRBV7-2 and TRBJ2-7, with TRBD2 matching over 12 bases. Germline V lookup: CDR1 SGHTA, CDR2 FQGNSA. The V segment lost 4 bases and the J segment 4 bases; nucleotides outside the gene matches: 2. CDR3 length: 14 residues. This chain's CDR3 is CASSSTSGSYEQYF. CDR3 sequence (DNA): TGTGCCAGCAGCTCGACTAGCGGGAGTTACGAGCAGTACTTC.

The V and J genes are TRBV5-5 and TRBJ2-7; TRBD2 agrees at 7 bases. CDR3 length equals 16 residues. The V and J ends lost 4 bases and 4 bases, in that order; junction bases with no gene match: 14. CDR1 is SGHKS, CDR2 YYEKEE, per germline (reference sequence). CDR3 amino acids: CASSLGRGRVSYEQYF. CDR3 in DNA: TGTGCCAGCAGCCTAGGGAGGGGCAGGGTATCATACGAGCAGTACTTC.